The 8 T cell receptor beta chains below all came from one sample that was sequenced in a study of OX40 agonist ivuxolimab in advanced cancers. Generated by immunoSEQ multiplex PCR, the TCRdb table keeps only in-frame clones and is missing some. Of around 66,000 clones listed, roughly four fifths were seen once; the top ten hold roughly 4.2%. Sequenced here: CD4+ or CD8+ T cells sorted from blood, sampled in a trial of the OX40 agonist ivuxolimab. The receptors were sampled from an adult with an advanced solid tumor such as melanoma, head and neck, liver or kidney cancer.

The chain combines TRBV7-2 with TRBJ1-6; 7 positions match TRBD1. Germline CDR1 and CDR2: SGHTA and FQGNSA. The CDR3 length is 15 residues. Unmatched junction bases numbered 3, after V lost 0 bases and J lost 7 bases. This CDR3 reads CASSLAGTENSPLHF. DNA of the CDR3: TGTGCCAGCAGCTTAGCGGGGACAGAGAATTCACCCCTCCACTTT.

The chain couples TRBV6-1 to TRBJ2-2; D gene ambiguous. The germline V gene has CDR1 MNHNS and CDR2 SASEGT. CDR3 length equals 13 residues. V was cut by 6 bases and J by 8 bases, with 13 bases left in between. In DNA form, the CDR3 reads TGTGCCAGCAGCGAAAGGCAGGCTGGGGAGCTGTTTTTT. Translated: CASSERQAGELFF.

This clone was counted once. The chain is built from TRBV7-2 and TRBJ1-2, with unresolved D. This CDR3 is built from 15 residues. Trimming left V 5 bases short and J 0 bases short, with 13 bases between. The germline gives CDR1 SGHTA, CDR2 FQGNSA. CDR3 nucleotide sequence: TGTGCCAGCAGCCTAACACCAACTGCTAACTATGGCTACACCTTC. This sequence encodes CASSLTPTANYGYTF.

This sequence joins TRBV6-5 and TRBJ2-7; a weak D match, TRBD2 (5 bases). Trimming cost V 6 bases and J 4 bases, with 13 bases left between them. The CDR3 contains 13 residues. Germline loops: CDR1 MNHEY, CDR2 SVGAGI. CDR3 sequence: CASSRPPGYEQYF. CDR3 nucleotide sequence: TGTGCCAGCAGCCGCCCGCCGGGGTACGAGCAGTACTTC.

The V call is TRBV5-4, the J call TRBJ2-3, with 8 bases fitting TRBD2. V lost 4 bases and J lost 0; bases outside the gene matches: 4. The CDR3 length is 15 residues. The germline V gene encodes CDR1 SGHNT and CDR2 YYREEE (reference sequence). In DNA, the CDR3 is TGTGCCAGCAGCCTGGGACTAGTTAGCACAGATACGCAGTATTTT. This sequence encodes CASSLGLVSTDTQYF. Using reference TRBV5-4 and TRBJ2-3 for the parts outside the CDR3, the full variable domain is ETGVTQSPTHLIKTRGQQVTLRCSSQSGHNTVSWYQQALGQGPQFIFQYYREEENGRGNFPPRFSGLQFPNYSSELNVNALELDDSALYLCASSLGLVSTDTQYFGPGTRLTVL.

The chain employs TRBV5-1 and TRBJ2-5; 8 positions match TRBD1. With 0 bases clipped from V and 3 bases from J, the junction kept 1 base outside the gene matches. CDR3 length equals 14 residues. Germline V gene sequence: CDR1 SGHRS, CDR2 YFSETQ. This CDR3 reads CASSLDRGKETQYF. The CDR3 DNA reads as TGCGCCAGCAGCTTGGACAGGGGGAAAGAGACCCAGTACTTC. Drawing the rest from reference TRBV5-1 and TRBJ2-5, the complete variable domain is KAGVTQTPRYLIKTRGQQVTLSCSPISGHRSVSWYQQTPGQGLQFLFEYFSETQRNKGNFPGRFSGRQFSNSRSEMNVSTLELGDSALYLCASSLDRGKETQYFGPGTRLLVL.

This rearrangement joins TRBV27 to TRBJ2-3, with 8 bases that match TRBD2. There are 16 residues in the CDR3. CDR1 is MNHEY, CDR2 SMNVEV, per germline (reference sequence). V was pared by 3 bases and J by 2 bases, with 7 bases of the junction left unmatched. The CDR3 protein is CASSLMRGVITDTQYF. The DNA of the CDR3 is TGTGCCAGCAGTTTGATGCGGGGGGTGATCACAGATACGCAGTATTTT.

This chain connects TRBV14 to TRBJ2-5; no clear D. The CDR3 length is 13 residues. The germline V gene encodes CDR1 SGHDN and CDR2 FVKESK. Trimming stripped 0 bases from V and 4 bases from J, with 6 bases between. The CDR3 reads CASSQDIGETQYF. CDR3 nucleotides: TGTGCCAGCAGCCAAGATATCGGAGAGACCCAGTACTTC.